A selection of T cell receptor beta chains follows, all from one sample in a study of CD8+ T cells in alopecia areata. Some clones are missing from TCRdb's copy, which holds only in-frame ones; the method was immunoSEQ multiplex PCR. The sample lists over 120,000 clones; roughly 61% were seen once. Sequencing used CD4+ T cells sorted from blood, obtained at week 0. Source of these receptors: a human donor with alopecia areata. Each CDR3 is given with its conserved first and last residue. The D gene is left open where the match is weak. Some rows mark clone size as missing; the rest say once, few, many or name a class of expanded clone.

v_gene: TRBV9; abundance: NA; d_gene: NA; j_gene: TRBJ2-6; CDR3nt: TGTGCCAGCAGTCGTCAGGGGACCGGGGCCAACGTCCTGACTTTC; CDR3aa: CASSRQGTGANVLTF
v_gene: TRBV7-2; abundance: NA; d_gene: NA; j_gene: TRBJ1-5; CDR3nt: TGTGCCAGCAGCTTATTAACGGTGAATCAGCCCCAGCATTTT; CDR3aa: CASSLLTVNQPQHF
v_gene: TRBV7-2; abundance: NA; d_gene: TRBD2; j_gene: TRBJ2-7; CDR3nt: TGTGCCAGCAGCTTAGCGGGACTAGCGGGGTACGAGCAGTACTTC; CDR3aa: CASSLAGLAGYEQYF
v_gene: TRBV30; abundance: NA; d_gene: NA; j_gene: TRBJ2-7; CDR3nt: TGTGCCTGGAGTAGGACGGACTACGAGCAGTACTTC; CDR3aa: CAWSRTDYEQYF
v_gene: TRBV5-6; abundance: NA; d_gene: NA; j_gene: TRBJ2-1; CDR3nt: TGTGCCAGCAGCCCTACCCTGGACAGCAGGGAGCAGTTCTTC; CDR3aa: CASSPTLDSREQFF
v_gene: TRBV4-1; abundance: NA; d_gene: NA; j_gene: TRBJ1-5; CDR3nt: TGCGCCAGCAGCCAAACTTTCAAGGACAATCAGCCCCAGCATTTT; CDR3aa: CASSQTFKDNQPQHF
v_gene: TRBV6-5; abundance: NA; d_gene: TRBD1; j_gene: TRBJ1-4; CDR3nt: TGTGCCAGCAGTCAACAGGGGTTAACTAATGAAAAACTGTTTTTT; CDR3aa: CASSQQGLTNEKLFF
v_gene: TRBV19; abundance: NA; d_gene: NA; j_gene: TRBJ2-1; CDR3nt: TGTGCCAGTAGTCCCCAGGCGAACCCCTATAACAATGAGCAGTTCTTC; CDR3aa: CASSPQANPYNNEQFF
v_gene: TRBV6-5; abundance: NA; d_gene: NA; j_gene: TRBJ2-7; CDR3nt: TGTGCCAGCAGTGCTCTCGAGGCAGGGTACGAGCAGTACTTC; CDR3aa: CASSALEAGYEQYF
v_gene: TRBV19; abundance: NA; d_gene: TRBD1; j_gene: TRBJ2-1; CDR3nt: TGTGCCAGTAGTGCGGAAGTAACAGGGGGCCACAATGAGCAGTTCTTC; CDR3aa: CASSAEVTGGHNEQFF
v_gene: TRBV30; abundance: NA; d_gene: NA; j_gene: TRBJ1-2; CDR3nt: TGTGCCTGGACCCCCGGGGTAGGCTACACCTTC; CDR3aa: CAWTPGVGYTF
v_gene: TRBV2; abundance: NA; d_gene: NA; j_gene: TRBJ1-5; CDR3nt: TGTGCCAGCCAGGGTTTCGGTCAGCCCCAGCATTTT; CDR3aa: CASQGFGQPQHF
v_gene: TRBV29-1; abundance: few; d_gene: NA; j_gene: TRBJ1-1; CDR3nt: TGCAGCGCTGGTAGAGGTTTAGAAGCTTTCTTT; CDR3aa: CSAGRGLEAFF
v_gene: TRBV30; abundance: once; d_gene: TRBD1; j_gene: TRBJ2-5; CDR3nt: TGTGCCTGGAGCCTGGGACAGGGTGCCCAAGAGACCCAGTACTTC; CDR3aa: CAWSLGQGAQETQYF
v_gene: TRBV5-1; abundance: NA; d_gene: NA; j_gene: TRBJ2-5; CDR3nt: TGCGCCAGCAGCTTGGGTTCTAGCCGCGAGACCCAGTACTTC; CDR3aa: CASSLGSSRETQYF
v_gene: TRBV30; abundance: once; d_gene: NA; j_gene: TRBJ1-1; CDR3nt: TGTGCCTGGAGTGGAACGGGAGGGGATGCTTTCTTT; CDR3aa: CAWSGTGGDAFF
v_gene: TRBV4-2; abundance: few; d_gene: NA; j_gene: TRBJ2-3; CDR3nt: TGTGCCAGCAGCCTCGACAGGGACTCGACTAGCACAGATACGCAGTATTTT; CDR3aa: CASSLDRDSTSTDTQYF
v_gene: TRBV9; abundance: few; d_gene: TRBD2; j_gene: TRBJ2-1; CDR3nt: TGTGCCAGCAGCGTAGGGGAGGGATCCTACAATGAGCAGTTCTTC; CDR3aa: CASSVGEGSYNEQFF